These T cell receptor beta chains were read from a single sample in a study of T cell responses to AZD1222 COVID-19 vaccine. Generated by immunoSEQ multiplex PCR, the TCRdb table keeps only in-frame clones and is missing some. The data contain roughly 120,000 clones, around 90% of them singletons. The material was peripheral blood, obtained on day 0 of AZD1222 vaccination. The receptors shown here come from an adult in good health. Each CDR3 is given with its conserved first and last residue. A D gene is named only where the DNA matches it firmly. Not every row has a clone size; where given, it reads once, few, many or a size class.

-,TRBD2,TRBJ2-2,TRBV10-2,TGCGCCAGCAGTGACCGAGGCGGGGGGGCCACCGGGGAGCTGTTTTTT,CASSDRGGGATGELFF
few,-,TRBJ1-2,TRBV27,TGTGCCAGCAGTTTAGGCAGGGACTATGGCTACACCTTC,CASSLGRDYGYTF
-,-,TRBJ1-5,TRBV24-1,TGTGCCACCAGTGATTTGGGGTTCAGGGGTTCGGGCAATCAGCCCCAGCATTTT,CATSDLGFRGSGNQPQHF
-,-,TRBJ2-1,TRBV30,TGTGCCTGGAGTGGGGATGAAGGGCTGCAGTTCTTC,CAWSGDEGLQFF
once,TRBD2,TRBJ2-3,TRBV4-2,TGTGCCAGCAGCCAAGTTCTAGCGGGGGGAAACACAGATACGCAGTATTTT,CASSQVLAGGNTDTQYF
-,TRBD1,TRBJ1-2,TRBV4-1,TGCGCCAGCAGCCAAGCGGGACAGGGGGGACCTAACTATGGCTACACCTTC,CASSQAGQGGPNYGYTF
-,-,TRBJ2-5,TRBV27,TGTGCCAGCAGTTTCCGAGGCCAAGAGACCCAGTACTTC,CASSFRGQETQYF
-,-,TRBJ1-2,TRBV7-8,TGTGCCAGCAGCTTATCGCCAGGAAGTTTCTATGGCTACACCTTC,CASSLSPGSFYGYTF
-,-,TRBJ1-1,TRBV6-5,TGTGCCAGCAGCGGGCCCACTGAAGCTTTCTTT,CASSGPTEAFF
-,-,TRBJ2-5,TRBV5-6,TGTGCCAGCAGCTTGTCAGGGGTAGAGACCCAGTACTTC,CASSLSGVETQYF
-,-,TRBJ1-4,TRBV27,TGTGCCAGCAGTTCTAACAGGGCAGCTAATGAAAAACTGTTTTTT,CASSSNRAANEKLFF
-,-,TRBJ2-7,TRBV5-5,TGTGCCAGCAGCCTTTCGGGCAGTTCCGAGCAGTACTTC,CASSLSGSSEQYF
once,TRBD1,TRBJ1-2,TRBV3-1/TRBV3-2,TGTGCCAGCAGCCAACTGGACAGGGATCCCTATGGCTACACCTTC,CASSQLDRDPYGYTF
-,-,TRBJ2-1,TRBV15,TGTGCCACCAGCAGAGCCCACGACAATGAGCAGTTCTTC,CATSRAHDNEQFF
-,-,TRBJ2-1,TRBV27,TGTGCCAGCAGTTTAACCCGGGACACCGTATACAATGAGCAGTTCTTC,CASSLTRDTVYNEQFF
-,TRBD2,TRBJ2-3,TRBV7-3,TGTGCCAGCAGCCCCCTGGGGGGGGGCACAGATACGCAGTATTTT,CASSPLGGGTDTQYF
once,-,TRBJ1-6,TRBV7-6,TGTGCCAGCAGCTTACGGGACACAAATTCACCCCTCCACTTT,CASSLRDTNSPLHF
-,TRBD2,TRBJ2-4,TRBV7-9,TGTGCCAGCAGCTTAGGGGCGGGAGTTGCCAAAAACATTCAGTACTTC,CASSLGAGVAKNIQYF
-,TRBD1,TRBJ1-2,TRBV20-1,TGCAGTGCTAGTCAGGGGGCTTATGGCTACACCTTC,CSASQGAYGYTF
-,TRBD1,TRBJ1-5,TRBV7-2,TGTGCCAGCAGCTTAACTGGACAGGGTCGGCCCCAGCATTTT,CASSLTGQGRPQHF
-,-,TRBJ1-1,TRBV19,TGTGCCAGTAGGTCCTTCAGGGGTGGCACTGAAGCTTTCTTT,CASRSFRGGTEAFF
-,-,TRBJ2-7,TRBV7-2,TGTGCCAGCAGCTTAAACCCCCCCCACGAGCAGTACTTC,CASSLNPPHEQYF